Listed below are T cell receptor beta chains from one sample, sequenced in a study of blood T cell repertoires in COVID-19. Clones were read by immunoSEQ multiplex PCR, and TCRdb kept only the in-frame ones, dropping some. The sample has around 130,000 clones, around 89% seen once; the top ten hold approximately 2%. The specimen sequenced was peripheral blood. The source of these receptors is a man in his sixties or seventies with active COVID-19. Both conserved end residues are trimmed from each CDR3.

v_call	j_call	cdr3_aa
TRBV15	TRBJ2-3	ATSRGSSGTTDTQY
TRBV6-2/TRBV6-3	TRBJ2-5	ASSYASSRETQY
TRBV2	TRBJ1-5	ASSLGQPYSNQPQH
TRBV11-2	TRBJ2-7	ASSRAGGLEQY
TRBV11-1	TRBJ2-2	ASSQDRAGTGELF
TRBV7-3	TRBJ2-3	ASSSGTGSVDTQY
TRBV6-1	TRBJ2-1	ASSEWDRVTYNEQF
TRBV6-5	TRBJ1-2	ASSYSGRGDGYT
TRBV3-1/TRBV3-2	TRBJ2-7	ASSSLDRLSYEQY
TRBV5-4	TRBJ1-6	ASSFGNSPLH
TRBV6-6	TRBJ1-2	ASRPGQERYGYT
TRBV6-1	TRBJ1-6	ASSEGRQGLAPLH
TRBV7-9	TRBJ1-3	ASSRGLSVVGNTIY
TRBV6-2/TRBV6-3	TRBJ2-2	ASSYSTSPRVNNGELF
TRBV5-4	TRBJ1-6	ASSRTGGPYNSPLH
TRBV5-1	TRBJ1-5	ASSPGRGSNQPQH
TRBV5-1	TRBJ2-3	ASSSGSGGGGTDTQY
TRBV19	TRBJ1-5	ASSMGRGRLGAQH
TRBV19	TRBJ2-7	ASSRSAGGGSYEQY
TRBV11-2	TRBJ2-1	ASSQDRGLYNEQF
TRBV9	TRBJ2-2	ASSYRDKHRGAV
TRBV3-1/TRBV3-2	TRBJ2-7	ASSPNLLAGAYEQY
TRBV7-3	TRBJ2-2	ASSSQGSNTGELF
TRBV6-5	TRBJ1-2	ASGGGRRGYT
TRBV5-1	TRBJ2-1	ASLTSQRTDEQF
TRBV28	TRBJ1-1	ASSLGGVMNTEAF
TRBV11-1	TRBJ2-7	ASSPRGRAYEQY
TRBV27	TRBJ1-2	ASSAKTGVPYGYT
TRBV18	TRBJ2-1	ASSPRTSGNNEQF
TRBV28	TRBJ2-1	ASWGGSLDEQF
TRBV3-1/TRBV3-2	TRBJ1-2	ASSPQGHGYGYT
TRBV2	TRBJ1-1	ASSLTRENTEAF
TRBV2	TRBJ2-2	ASSLYRGPGELF
TRBV7-2	TRBJ2-3	ASSPGVGEGSSTDTQY
TRBV2	TRBJ1-6	ASSGSGTGEASINSPLH